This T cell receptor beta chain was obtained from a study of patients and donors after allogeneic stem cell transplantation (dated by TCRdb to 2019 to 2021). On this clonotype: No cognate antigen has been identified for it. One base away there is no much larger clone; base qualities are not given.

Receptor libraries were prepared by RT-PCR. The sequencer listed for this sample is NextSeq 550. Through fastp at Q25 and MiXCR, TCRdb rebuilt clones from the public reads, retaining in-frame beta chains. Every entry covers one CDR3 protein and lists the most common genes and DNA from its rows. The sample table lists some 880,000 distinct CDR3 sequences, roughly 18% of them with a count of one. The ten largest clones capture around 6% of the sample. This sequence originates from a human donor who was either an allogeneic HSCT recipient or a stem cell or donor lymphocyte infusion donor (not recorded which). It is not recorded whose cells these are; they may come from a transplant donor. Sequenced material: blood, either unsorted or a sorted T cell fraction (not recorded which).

CDR3 protein: CASSLDSAATEAFF. The DNA reads TGTGCCAGCAGTTTAGACAGCGCCGCTACTGAAGCTTTCTTT. The chain employs TRBV27 and TRBJ1-1; a tentative D call is TRBD1 (5 bases match). The germline V gene (reference sequence) specifies MNHEY as CDR1 and SMNVEV as CDR2. From its cysteine to its phenylalanine, the CDR3 spans 14 amino acids. Only the CDR3 DNA is retained, 42 bases long and in frame from the first base. Trimming costs V 2 bases and J 5 bases, and their ends lie 12 bases apart.